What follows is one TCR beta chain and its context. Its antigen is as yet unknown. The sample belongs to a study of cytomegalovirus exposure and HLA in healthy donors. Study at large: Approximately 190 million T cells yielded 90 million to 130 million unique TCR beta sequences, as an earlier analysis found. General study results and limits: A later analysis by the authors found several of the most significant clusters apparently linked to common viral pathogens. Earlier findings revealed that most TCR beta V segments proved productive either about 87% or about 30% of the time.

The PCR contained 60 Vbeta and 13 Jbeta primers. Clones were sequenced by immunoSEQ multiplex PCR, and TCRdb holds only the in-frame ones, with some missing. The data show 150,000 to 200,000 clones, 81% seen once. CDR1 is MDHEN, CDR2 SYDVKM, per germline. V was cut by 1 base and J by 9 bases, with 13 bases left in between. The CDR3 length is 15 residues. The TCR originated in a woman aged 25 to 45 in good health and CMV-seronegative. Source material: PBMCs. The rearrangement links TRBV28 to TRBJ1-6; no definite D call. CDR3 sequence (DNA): TGTGCCAGCAGTTTATTGAGGGTGGCAATTTCACCCCTCCACTTT. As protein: CASSLLRVAISPLHF.